This T cell receptor beta chain was found in a study of control samples from healthy donors and cancer patients. Repertoires were generated with immunoSEQ multiplex PCR, while TCRdb's copy carries only in-frame clones and drops some. The sample comprises about 110,000 clones, around 88% of which are singletons, and 17% rests with the top ten. The CDR3 sequence is 12 residues long. In germline, CDR1 is PRHDT, CDR2 FYEKMQ (reference sequence). V was cut by 0 bases and J by 8 bases, with 8 bases left in between. The origin of this receptor is a woman aged 45-65 years in good health. Specimen: blood. J is TRBJ2-7 and V is TRBV13, with D uncertain. The CDR3 region is CASSLGVHKQYF. As DNA, the CDR3 is TGTGCCAGCAGCTTAGGTGTACATAAGCAGTACTTC.